This T cell receptor (beta chain) was identified in a study of cytomegalovirus exposure and HLA in healthy donors. Donors were ostensibly healthy at sampling, although undocumented immune exposures were probable. The CDR3 runs 15 residues. The germline CDR1 and CDR2 sequences are SEHNR and FQNEAQ (reference sequence). 60 Vbeta and 13 Jbeta primers were used in PCR. In the authors' workflow: Among the unique TCR beta chains that a later analysis counted, 80 million to 100 million in all, some 10 million were shared. The repertoire was sequenced with immunoSEQ multiplex PCR; TCRdb's copy has only in-frame clones and lacks some. The DNA gave D and trimming, while V, J and clone size come from that table. Of around 110,000 clones detected, more than 70% appear once; the ten largest clones hold 2% to 3%. Study outcomes and limitations: TCR beta chain V- and J-gene trimming was linked, in a later analysis, to a missense variant in DCLRE1C.

A remark on this clone: The antigen remains undetermined. The germline gene is not matched at one end of the junction; a read error may be the cause.

Material for sequencing was PBMCs. This TCR came from a man in his forties or fifties in good health and CMV-seronegative. The rearrangement uses TRBV7-9 and TRBJ2-5, with TRBD2 matching over 9 bases. In DNA, the CDR3 is TGTTCCAGCAGCTTAATAGCGGGGGCATGGGAGACCCAGTACTTC. Translated: CSSSLIAGAWETQYF.